The entry that follows covers one TCR beta chain sequence. The clone's antigen remains unknown. This likely stems from a read error, as it lies one base from a far larger clone. Two rounds of multiplex PCR were used to amplify the TCR beta CDR3 region from genomic DNA. The first PCR round used primers specific to each TRBV and TRBJ gene, with sequences filed in Chinese patent CN105087789A. Universal primers were used in the second PCR round. The Roche High Pure PCR Template Preparation Kit was used to extract genomic DNA from frozen PBMCs. An Illumina HiSeq 3000 was used to sequence the libraries paired-end with 151 bp reads. The study's own analysis went as follows. CutAdapt was used to discard raw reads that did not contain the multiplex PCR primer sequences. PEAR was used to merge high-quality paired reads into contigs. TRB V, D and J gene segments were assigned to each contig with MiXCR by alignment to reference sequences. To remove sequencing errors, CDR3 sequences were clustered according to base quality and sequence similarity. Diversity was measured as Shannon entropy normalized by the natural log of productive TCR sequence number. Clonality was computed as one minus the ratio of Shannon entropy to the natural log of the number of unique clonotypes. Using the Youden index from ROC curves, the researchers picked the repertoire-metric cut-offs for progression-free survival, and all analyses were carried out in R 3.5.3. The public reads were run again by TCRdb, first through fastp at Q25 and then through MiXCR, and only productive beta chains were kept. Rows merge per CDR3 protein into single entries with the most common DNA and genes. What appears here as the V and J calls and clone size reflects TCRdb's work, not the paper's. Here the sample has under 15,000 distinct CDR3 sequences; about 59% occur a single time. Clones ranked in the top ten supply 20% of the sample.

All patients had node-negative disease on CT and PET/CT, and none had a history of other malignancies or prior chemotherapy or radiotherapy. Around 5.5 milliliters of peripheral venous blood were drawn into EDTA tubes at each of two time points. PBMCs were isolated by Ficoll-Paque Plus density-gradient centrifugation. Right after collection, samples were placed at -80 degrees C and kept there until analysis. These data originate in a study of prognosis after radiotherapy for stage I lung cancer listed by TCRdb under 2021. Looking at the study overall: Between April 2018 and early 2019, over 15 patients with stage I NSCLC were enrolled in Nanjing, China. Approximately 14 of the patients presented with newly diagnosed primary stage I lung tumors; roughly 5 had oligometastatic NSCLC following surgical resection of the primary tumor. Every patient was regarded as medically inoperable, because of comorbidities in over 10 cases and refusal of surgery in roughly seven cases. The cohort included about a dozen men and five to seven women, with a median age of approximately 75 years and a range of about 53 to 90 years. On tumor histology, about 12 patients had adenocarcinoma and 6 to 8 had squamous cell carcinoma. Image-guided IMRT or VMAT was used to deliver SBRT in 3 to 5 fractions at a biologically effective dose of at least 100 Gy. In every patient, SBRT was given without any concurrent therapy. After SBRT, distant metastases developed in about 20% of the 19 patients at a median of around 7 months, while the remaining 15 patients had no significant progression. The study profiled peripheral blood TCR beta repertoires from stage I NSCLC patients before and after stereotactic body radiotherapy and related them to distant failure. The study took one blood sample before SBRT and one after SBRT from each of roughly 20 patients and sequenced all 40 or so samples.

The research as a whole found: No determination of tumor specificity was made for expanded TCR clones. No adjustment for multiple comparisons was applied to any of the reported P values. Post-SBRT Shannon entropy and its change from baseline were lower in patients who developed distant metastases; baseline Shannon entropy was not associated with metastases. TRBV and TRBJ usage frequencies reportedly differed by metastasis status, in two V genes at baseline and in roughly nine V and two J genes after SBRT. The study was limited by the small cohort and short follow-up, and independent validation of the study findings is required. A decrease in unique TCR clone counts was observed after SBRT (median about 10,000 before versus roughly 6,900 after; Wilcoxon paired P=0.011).

V sheds 6 bases and J sheds 4 bases, leaving 10 bases between their ends. Including the terminal cysteine and phenylalanine, the CDR3 comprises 12 residues. Of the read, only the CDR3 DNA is kept; its 36 bases are in frame from base 1. Taken from the germline V gene, the CDR1 and CDR2 loops are MNHEY and SVGAGI. Rearrangement joined TRBV6-5 to TRBJ2-7, with the D gene not confidently named. This receptor was taken from a donor over 45 with non-small cell lung cancer. Source: PBMCs, taken before or after stereotactic body radiation therapy (not recorded which). The base sequence is TGTGCCAGCAGACCCGGAAAATACGAGCAGTACTTC. It specifies CASRPGKYEQYF.